The next 20 T cell receptor beta chains were all read from a single sample in a study of blood T cell repertoires in COVID-19. Some clones are missing from TCRdb's copy, which holds only in-frame ones; the method was immunoSEQ multiplex PCR. The sample has roughly 190,000 clones, over 70% seen once; the top ten hold 2.5% to 3.5%. Sequenced sample: peripheral blood. The receptors were sampled from a man aged 50 to 59 with active or convalescent COVID-19.

This clone was counted once. The gene calls are TRBV7-2 and TRBJ1-4; 7 bases align to TRBD1. The ends lost 6 bases at V and 4 bases at J; junction bases unmatched: 5. CDR3 size: 14 residues. From germline, CDR1 is SGHTA and CDR2 FQGNSA. CDR3 coding DNA: TGTGCCAGCAGGAGGGACAGCAATAATGAAAAACTGTTTTTT. Its protein product is CASRRDSNNEKLFF.

V gene TRBV14 combines with J gene TRBJ2-1, with TRBD2 matching over 9 bases. Germline V gives CDR1 SGHDN, CDR2 FVKESK. The CDR3 length is 16 residues. V trimming: 5 bases; J trimming: 8 bases; junction bases outside the gene matches: 13. The CDR3 DNA reads TGTGCCAGCAGCTCACTTAGCGGGAGAGGCCGGGATGAGCAGTTCTTC. Protein: CASSSLSGRGRDEQFF. Filled out from reference TRBV14 and TRBJ2-1, the complete variable domain reads EAGVTQFPSHSVIEKGQTVTLRCDPISGHDNLYWYRRVMGKEIKFLLHFVKESKQDESGMPNNRFLAERTGGTYSTLKVQPAELEDSGVYFCASSSLSGRGRDEQFFGPGTRLTVL.

The chain links TRBV24-1 to TRBJ1-2; TRBD1 matches at 8 bases. J lost 11 bases, V lost 4 bases, and 5 bases had no gene match. Germline CDR1 and CDR2: KGHDR and SFDVKD. This CDR3 has 12 amino acids. In DNA, the CDR3 is TGTGCCACCAGTGACTATGGACAGGGTTACACCTTC. Translating gives CATSDYGQGYTF.

The DNA for the CDR3 is TGTGCCAGCAGCCAATTTATGTCTGTCGGTGGAGATACGCAGTATTTT. Amino acid sequence: CASSQFMSVGGDTQYF. The gene calls are TRBV4-2 and TRBJ2-3; D is ambiguous. The V gene's germline CDR1 is LGHNA and CDR2 YNFKEQ. Trimming stripped 2 bases from V and 5 bases from J, with 17 bases between. The CDR3 is made up of 16 amino acids.

This clone was recorded only once. The chain links TRBV5-1 to TRBJ1-6; weak D call: TRBD1 (6 bases). The germline V gene has CDR1 SGHRS and CDR2 YFSETQ. The CDR3 extends over 16 amino acids. V was cut by 4 bases and J by 5 bases, with 16 bases left in between. This CDR3 reads CASSPQGPQNNSPLHF. The CDR3 DNA reads as TGCGCCAGCAGCCCCCAGGGGCCCCAAAATAATTCACCCCTCCACTTT.

CDR3 in amino acids: CASPDRGTDTQYF. The CDR3 DNA follows: TGCGCCAGCCCGGACAGGGGGACGGATACGCAGTATTTT. J is TRBJ2-3 and V is TRBV4-3; TRBD1 agrees at 10 bases. The J segment lost 6 bases and the V segment lost 8 bases, leaving 5 bases of the junction unmatched. Germline values: CDR1 LGHNA, CDR2 YSLEER. There are 13 residues in the CDR3.

CDR3 residues: CASRSGGAQETQYF. The CDR3 nucleotides are TGTGCCAGCCGAAGCGGGGGGGCGCAAGAGACCCAGTACTTC. This chain connects TRBV21-1 to TRBJ2-5; the DNA was not used to check the table's D call, TRBD2. TRBV21-1 is an annotated pseudogene. The CDR3 loop spans 14 amino acids.

The V gene is TRBV3-1 (or the pseudogene TRBV3-2), the J gene TRBJ2-1; 9 bases agree with TRBD1. The germline V gene has CDR1 LGHDT and CDR2 YNNKEL (reference sequence). Trimming removed 4 bases from V and 3 bases from J; junction bases left unmatched: 4. This CDR3 has 15 amino acids. CDR3 nucleotides: TGTGCCAGCAGCCCACCGGGACAGGGCTACAATGAGCAGTTCTTC. Amino acid sequence: CASSPPGQGYNEQFF.

This chain joins TRBV11-2 and TRBJ1-4; D possibly corresponds to TRBD1 (5 bases). V was cut by 1 base and J by 4 bases, with 7 bases left in between. The germline V gene has CDR1 SGHAT and CDR2 FQNNGV. The CDR3 has 14 residues. CDR3 bases: TGTGCCAGCAGCTTAGGACAGATTAATGAAAAACTGTTTTTT. This gives the protein CASSLGQINEKLFF.

This chain links TRBV5-1 with TRBJ2-1, with D maybe TRBD2 (6 bases). The CDR3 length is 15 residues. Germline values: CDR1 SGHRS, CDR2 YFSETQ. Trimming left V 4 bases short and J 4 bases short, with 15 bases between. This CDR3 reads CASSLGTVGYNEQFF. The CDR3 DNA sequence: TGCGCCAGCAGCCTCGGGACTGTGGGTTACAATGAGCAGTTCTTC. Based on the CDR3 plus reference TRBV5-1 and TRBJ2-1, the full variable domain is KAGVTQTPRYLIKTRGQQVTLSCSPISGHRSVSWYQQTPGQGLQFLFEYFSETQRNKGNFPGRFSGRQFSNSRSEMNVSTLELGDSALYLCASSLGTVGYNEQFFGPGTRLTVL.

J is TRBJ1-1 and V is TRBV14; D is unresolved. The CDR3 is made up of 13 amino acids. Per germline, CDR1 SGHDN and CDR2 FVKESK. V lost 5 bases to trimming and J lost 2 bases, with 9 bases between them. CDR3 bases: TGTGCCAGCAGCTCGAGCTTAAACACTGAAGCTTTCTTT. It codes for CASSSSLNTEAFF.

This rearrangement joins TRBV2 to TRBJ2-4; D remains ambiguous. The CDR3 contains 17 residues. The V gene's germline CDR1 is SNHLY and CDR2 FYNNEI. Trimming removed 8 bases at V and 0 bases at J, with 20 bases between. The CDR3, as DNA: TGTGCCAGCGGGCCACAGATTCTTTTTCTAGCCAAAAACATTCAGTACTTC. Translated: CASGPQILFLAKNIQYF.

The chain carries TRBV7-2 and TRBJ1-2; D remains unclear. Trimming took off 7 bases at V and 2 bases at J, with 8 bases between the two ends. There are 12 residues in the CDR3. Per the germline V gene, CDR1 is SGHTA and CDR2 is FQGNSA. CDR3 nucleotides: TGTGCCAGCAAGATTCAGAACTATGGCTACACCTTC. Protein sequence: CASKIQNYGYTF.

The V and J genes are TRBV11-2 and TRBJ2-1, with 8 bases lining up with TRBD2. The CDR3 is 17 amino acids. Germline-derived CDR1 and CDR2 are SGHAT and FQNNGV. J was trimmed by 3 bases and V by 1 base; bases with no gene match: 8. Here the CDR3 reads CASSLGVGGEYYNEQFF. CDR3 DNA: TGTGCCAGCAGCTTAGGAGTCGGGGGGGAATACTACAATGAGCAGTTCTTC.

The V call is TRBV5-1, the J call TRBJ2-2; 9 bases are a match to TRBD1. V lost 3 bases and J lost 5; bases outside the gene matches: 5. The germline V gene encodes CDR1 SGHRS and CDR2 YFSETQ. The CDR3 runs 15 residues. The CDR3 region has the DNA TGCGCCAGCAGCTGGGGGACAGGGAGGACCGGGGAGCTGTTTTTT. Translating gives CASSWGTGRTGELFF.

The chain couples TRBV5-1 to TRBJ2-3; TRBD2 aligns across 8 bases. The CDR3 extends over 15 amino acids. CDR1 and CDR2 from the germline V gene are SGHRS and YFSETQ. V shed 4 bases, J shed 1 base, and the junction held 5 bases outside the gene matches. This chain's CDR3 is CASSVNSGGTDTQYF. The CDR3 bases are TGCGCCAGCAGCGTCAATAGCGGGGGCACAGATACGCAGTATTTT.

J is TRBJ1-5 and V is TRBV19; the D is unclear. The ends were cut back, 3 bases at V and 6 bases at J, with 12 bases in the middle. Germline CDR1 LNHDA, CDR2 SQIVND (reference sequence). The CDR3 is 14 amino acids. The CDR3 protein is CASSIGRVSQPQHF. CDR3 nucleotides: TGTGCCAGTAGTATTGGTCGGGTTTCTCAGCCCCAGCATTTT.

The chain joins TRBV6-2 or TRBV6-3 to TRBJ2-5; 7 bases are a match to TRBD2. The CDR3 has 14 amino acids. Germline values: CDR1 MNHEY, CDR2 SVGEGT. The junction had 8 bases not matched to a gene; V was cut back by 7 bases and J by 3 bases. The CDR3 sequence: CASNPRSGEETQYF. The CDR3, as DNA: TGTGCCAGCAACCCTAGGAGCGGGGAAGAGACCCAGTACTTC.

The chain combines TRBV28 with TRBJ1-5; TRBD1 might be the D (6 bases). Germline V gives CDR1 MDHEN, CDR2 SYDVKM. The CDR3 length is 14 residues. V dropped 3 bases and J dropped 3 bases, with 9 bases sitting between them. This CDR3 is CASSFGQSNQPQHF. The CDR3 nucleotides read TGTGCCAGCAGTTTCGGACAGTCCAATCAGCCCCAGCATTTT.

The chain combines TRBV9 with TRBJ2-5; D remains unclear. Germline loops: CDR1 SGDLS, CDR2 YYNGEE. CDR3 length equals 14 residues. V lost 0 bases, J lost 2 bases, and 8 bases lay in between. The DNA for the CDR3 is TGTGCCAGCAGCGTAGCCCAGTTTCAAGAGACCCAGTACTTC. Translation gives CASSVAQFQETQYF.